Below, 14 T cell receptor beta chains from the same sample are listed, as sequenced in a study of shared clonotypes between healthy human individuals. Assay: immunoSEQ multiplex PCR; the TCRdb copy retains only in-frame clones and omits some. The data show about 980,000 clones, 70% to 85% seen once. Sequenced: memory CD4+ T cells sorted from blood. As for subset: CD45RA-negative fraction. Receptors originate from a man aged 18 to 30 in good health.

V is TRBV6-5 and J is TRBJ1-4; TRBD1 might be the D (6 bases). In germline, CDR1 is MNHEY, CDR2 SVGAGI. The germline V and J ends were trimmed by 5 bases and 8 bases, with 12 bases remaining between them. This CDR3 contains 13 residues. The CDR3 here is CASSGGHGEKLFF. The CDR3 coding sequence is TGTGCCAGCAGTGGGGGGCACGGGGAAAAACTGTTTTTT.

The chain recombines TRBV6-1 with TRBJ2-1; 7 positions agree with TRBD1. CDR3 size: 15 residues. Per germline, CDR1 MNHNS and CDR2 SASEGT. V lost 7 bases and J lost 7; bases outside the gene matches: 13. For the CDR3, the DNA is TGTGCCAGCATCTCTCCGGACAGGCTAGGTAATGAGCAGTTCTTC. It yields the protein CASISPDRLGNEQFF.

The CDR3 DNA reads as TGTGCCAGCAGTTTAGCGGGGGGCAACTCCTACAATGAGCAGTTCTTC. Its protein product is CASSLAGGNSYNEQFF. This chain connects TRBV28 to TRBJ2-1; 8 positions agree with TRBD2. Germline V gene lookup returns CDR1 MDHEN and CDR2 SYDVKM. V lost 2 bases to trimming and J lost 0 bases; unmatched junction nucleotides: 3. There are 16 residues in the CDR3. The whole variable domain, filled in from reference TRBV28 and TRBJ2-1, reads DVKVTQSSRYLVKRTGEKVFLECVQDMDHENMFWYRQDPGLGLRLIYFSYDVKMKEKGDIPEGYSVSREKKERFSLILESASTNQTSMYLCASSLAGGNSYNEQFFGPGTRLTVL.

Concerning this clone: Other DNA sequences in the same sample also yield this CDR3. The V gene is TRBV7-2, the J gene TRBJ1-5; D is uncertain. Deletions cut 0 bases from V and 1 base from J, with 7 bases between. This CDR3 region has 15 residues. The V gene's germline CDR1 is SGHTA and CDR2 FQGNSA. CDR3 sequence reads: CASSLALGSNQPQHF. The DNA for the CDR3 is TGTGCCAGCAGCTTAGCATTGGGAAGCAATCAGCCCCAGCATTTT.

The chain combines TRBV5-7 with TRBJ1-5; D perhaps matches TRBD1 (5 bases). TRBV5-7 is recorded as an ORF, its role being uncertain. V lost 4 bases and J 6 bases, leaving 17 bases between the germline ends. The length of the CDR3 is 15 residues. For the CDR3, the DNA is TGTGCCAGCAGCCTCATATTCAGGGTTCCTCAGCCCCAGCATTTT. The encoded protein is CASSLIFRVPQPQHF.

CDR3 residues: CASSFLQGGNEAGYTF. CDR3 DNA sequence: TGTGCCAGCAGTTTTCTTCAGGGGGGGAATGAGGCCGGCTACACCTTC. The chain recombines TRBV28 with TRBJ1-2, with 7 positions matching TRBD1. This CDR3 region has 16 residues. The junction had 15 bases not matched to a gene; V was cut back by 3 bases and J by 8 bases. Germline CDR1 MDHEN, CDR2 SYDVKM.

The chain has TRBV13 and TRBJ2-5; D possibly matches TRBD1 or TRBD2 (6 bases each). The CDR3 has 14 amino acids. V was trimmed by 5 bases and J by 5 bases, leaving 15 bases between them. Germline V CDR1 and CDR2: PRHDT, FYEKMQ (reference sequence). CDR3 residues: CASSNAGGLETQYF. The CDR3 DNA reads as TGTGCCAGCAGCAACGCCGGGGGCCTGGAGACCCAGTACTTC.

The rearrangement links TRBV2 to TRBJ1-1, with D maybe TRBD1 (6 bases). Trimming removed 8 bases from V and 5 bases from J, with 15 bases in between. The CDR3 is 13 amino acids. Germline loops: CDR1 SNHLY, CDR2 FYNNEI. The CDR3 bases are TGTGCCAGCGGGGGCAATGGAGAGACTGAAGCTTTCTTT. Its translation: CASGGNGETEAFF.

The chain carries TRBV30 and TRBJ2-7; 10 bases are shared with TRBD1. The V gene end was trimmed by 5 bases and the J gene end by 5 bases; junction bases not matched to a gene: 9. The CDR3 is 14 amino acids. Germline V gene sequence: CDR1 GTSNPN, CDR2 SVGIG (reference sequence). In DNA form, the CDR3 reads TGTGCCTGGCAGACAGGGGGCCCGAGGAACGAGCAGTACTTC. Its translation: CAWQTGGPRNEQYF. Full variable domain (remainder filled in from reference TRBV30 and TRBJ2-7): SQTIHQWPATLVQPVGSPLSLECTVEGTSNPNLYWYRQAAGRGLQLLFYSVGIGQISSEVPQNLSASRPQDRQFILSSKKLLLSDSGFYLCAWQTGGPRNEQYFGPGTRLTVT.

The CDR3 DNA reads as TGTGCCAGTACTTGGACAGGAGATGAAAAACTGTTTTTT. It encodes CASTWTGDEKLFF. The rearrangement uses TRBV19 and TRBJ1-4, with 7 bases matching TRBD1. CDR1 and CDR2 (germline): LNHDA, SQIVND (reference sequence). The CDR3 covers 13 residues. With V trimmed by 7 bases and J by 6 bases, 5 bases remained unmatched.

The chain combines TRBV6-1 with TRBJ2-3; D not resolved. Looked up from germline, CDR1 is MNHNS and CDR2 is SASEGT. The CDR3 runs 14 residues. V was shortened by 1 base and J by 6 bases, with 11 bases between the two germline ends. The CDR3 loop reads CASSEDGRRDTQYF. CDR3 nucleotides: TGTGCCAGCAGTGAAGACGGGCGGCGGGATACGCAGTATTTT.

This clone was counted a few times. Within the sample, other DNA sequences also encode this same CDR3. The chain carries TRBV5-1 and TRBJ2-3; 12 nucleotides agree with TRBD2. V lost 3 bases to trimming and J lost 2 bases; unmatched junction nucleotides: 4. Germline V gene sequence: CDR1 SGHRS, CDR2 YFSETQ. The length of the CDR3 is 16 residues. For the CDR3, the DNA is TGCGCCAGCAGCTCAGGACTAGCGGGGACCACAGATACGCAGTATTTT. Its protein is CASSSGLAGTTDTQYF.

The genes are TRBV7-9 and TRBJ2-6, with D perhaps matching TRBD2 (7 bases). This CDR3 contains 16 residues. V was cut by 7 bases and J by 0 bases, with 13 bases left in between. The germline V gene encodes CDR1 SEHNR and CDR2 FQNEAQ (reference sequence). This CDR3 reads CASTRGAASGANVLTF. DNA for the CDR3: TGTGCCAGCACCCGGGGGGCCGCCTCTGGGGCCAACGTCCTGACTTTC.

This clone was seen ten or more times. The V and J genes are TRBV7-3 and TRBJ1-6; perhaps TRBD1 as D (5 bases). V lost 2 bases and J lost 8, with 16 bases in between. This CDR3 has 16 amino acids. From germline, CDR1 is SGHTA and CDR2 FQGTGA. DNA for the CDR3: TGTGCCAGCAGCTTACGCCCCGCAGGGCCCCATTCACCCCTCCACTTT. Translated, it gives CASSLRPAGPHSPLHF.